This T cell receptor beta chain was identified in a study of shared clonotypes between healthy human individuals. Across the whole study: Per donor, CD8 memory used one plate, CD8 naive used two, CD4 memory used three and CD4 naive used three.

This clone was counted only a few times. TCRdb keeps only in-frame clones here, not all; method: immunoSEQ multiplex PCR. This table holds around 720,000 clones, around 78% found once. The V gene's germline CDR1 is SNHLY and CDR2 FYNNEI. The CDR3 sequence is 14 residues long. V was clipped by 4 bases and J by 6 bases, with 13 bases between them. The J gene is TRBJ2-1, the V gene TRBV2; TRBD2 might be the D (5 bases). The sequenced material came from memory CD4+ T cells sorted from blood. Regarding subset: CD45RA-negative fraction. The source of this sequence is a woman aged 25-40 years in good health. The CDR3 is CASSGSTRPNEQFF. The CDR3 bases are TGTGCCAGCAGTGGGAGTACTAGGCCCAATGAGCAGTTCTTC.